This entry lists 22 T cell receptor beta chains sequenced from one sample in a study of blood T cell repertoires in COVID-19. This table comes from immunoSEQ multiplex PCR, and its TCRdb copy is limited to in-frame clones, with some not included. The sample shows about 36,000 clones, around 80% of them seen only once. What was sequenced was peripheral blood. The receptors shown here come from a man aged 55-75 years with COVID-19, enrolled during active disease.

Here the CDR3 reads CASSERQLNTEAFF. The DNA of the CDR3 is TGTGCCAGCAGTGAAAGACAGCTAAACACTGAAGCTTTCTTT. The J gene is TRBJ1-1, the V gene TRBV6-1; possible D gene TRBD1, 5 bases. CDR1 and CDR2 from the germline V gene are MNHNS and SASEGT. There are 14 residues in the CDR3. The V end was cut by 2 bases, the J end by 2 bases, with 9 bases between.

The CDR3 is CASSSAYEQYF. Here the CDR3 DNA reads TGTGCCAGCAGCTCCGCCTACGAGCAGTACTTC. This chain joins TRBV14 and TRBJ2-7; D remains ambiguous. Trimming left V 5 bases short and J 2 bases short, with 4 bases between. The CDR3 contains 11 residues. Germline V gene lookup returns CDR1 SGHDN and CDR2 FVKESK.

V usage is TRBV4-2 and J usage is TRBJ1-3; D not resolved. Germline CDR1 LGHNA, CDR2 YNFKEQ. Trimming removed 4 bases at V and 0 bases at J, with 10 bases between. The CDR3 consists of 15 residues. The CDR3 DNA sequence: TGTGCCAGCAGCCCCGGGTCCGACTCTGGAAACACCATATATTTT. It encodes CASSPGSDSGNTIYF.

This clone has just one count. The chain recombines TRBV30 with TRBJ1-1, with D unclear. The CDR3 loop spans 12 amino acids. CDR1 and CDR2 (germline): GTSNPN, SVGIG (reference sequence). V was trimmed by 4 bases and J by 1 base, leaving 7 bases between them. The CDR3 DNA reads TGTGCCTGGACGGTATCGAACACTGAAGCTTTCTTT. Amino acid sequence: CAWTVSNTEAFF.

This chain links TRBV29-1 with TRBJ1-1, with 9 bases matching TRBD1. J was trimmed by 2 bases and V by 7 bases; bases with no gene match: 8. This CDR3 region has 14 residues. From germline, CDR1 is SQVTM and CDR2 ANQGSEA. The CDR3 coding sequence is TGCAGCGCCACCCCGGGACAGGGTAACACTGAAGCTTTCTTT. Protein: CSATPGQGNTEAFF.

The chain uses TRBV18 and TRBJ2-1; D is ambiguous. V gave up 6 bases and J gave up 5 bases, with 17 bases separating them. Germline V gene sequence: CDR1 KGHSH, CDR2 LQKENI. The CDR3 has 15 amino acids. The CDR3 DNA follows: TGTGCCAGCTCGTCGGCGCGCCTGAGGAACAATGAGCAGTTCTTC. It specifies CASSSARLRNNEQFF.

The chain combines TRBV3-1 (or the pseudogene TRBV3-2) with TRBJ2-1; 14 bases match TRBD2. This CDR3 region has 16 residues. J lost 5 bases, V lost 4 bases, and 4 bases had no gene match. Germline CDR1 LGHDT, CDR2 YNNKEL (reference sequence). CDR3 amino acids: CASSRTSGRRNNEQFF. CDR3 DNA sequence: TGTGCCAGCAGCCGGACTAGCGGGAGGCGGAACAATGAGCAGTTCTTC.

A few counts support this clone. The gene calls are TRBV28 and TRBJ2-2; TRBD2 agrees at 14 bases. CDR3 length: 17 amino acids. Germline V gene sequence: CDR1 MDHEN, CDR2 SYDVKM. Trimming took 4 bases from V and 4 from J; bases not matched to a gene: 5. The DNA of the CDR3 is TGTGCCAGCAGTTCCACGGGACTAGCGGGAGTCACCGGGGAGCTGTTTTTT. Amino acid sequence: CASSSTGLAGVTGELFF.

Concerning this clone itself: An end of the junction does not agree with germline; a read error may underlie this. V and J are TRBV27 and TRBJ1-5, with D possibly TRBD1 on 5 matching bases. Germline CDR1 and CDR2: MNHEY and SMNVEV (reference sequence). This CDR3 comprises 16 residues. The CDR3 region has the DNA TGTGCCGGCAGTTTATCCCCGATAGGGGCCAATCAGCCCCAGCATTTT. Translating gives CAGSLSPIGANQPQHF.

The chain joins TRBV18 to TRBJ1-2; a possible D gene is TRBD1 (5 bases). The CDR3 totals 13 residues. The V end lost 3 bases, the J end lost 8 bases, and 13 bases lay between the germline ends. CDR1 is KGHSH and CDR2 is LQKENI in the germline V gene. The CDR3 sequence is CASSPSQGDGYTF. For the CDR3, the DNA is TGTGCCAGCTCACCGAGCCAGGGCGACGGCTACACCTTC.

The chain has TRBV5-6 and TRBJ1-4, with 8 positions matching TRBD1. Germline CDR1 reads SGHDT; CDR2 reads YYEEEE. V shed 2 bases and J 10 bases; nucleotides not matched to a gene: 1. This CDR3 is built from 12 residues. The CDR3 nucleotides are TGTGCCAGCAGCTTAGGACAGGGAAAACTGTTTTTT. It translates to CASSLGQGKLFF.

This clone was picked up one time. The chain has TRBV18 and TRBJ2-3, with D possibly being TRBD1 (6 bases). The CDR3 contains 15 residues. Germline loops: CDR1 KGHSH, CDR2 LQKENI. V was shortened by 3 bases and J by 3 bases, with 13 bases between the two germline ends. The CDR3 sequence is CASSPEQGRTDTQYF. CDR3 nucleotide sequence: TGTGCCAGCTCACCCGAACAGGGTCGGACAGATACGCAGTATTTT.

This clone has only one observation. V is TRBV6-5 and J is TRBJ1-1; no clear D. V was cut by 1 base and J by 5 bases, with 17 bases left in between. Germline CDR1 is MNHEY and CDR2 is SVGAGI. The CDR3 runs to 16 residues. CDR3 sequence (DNA): TGTGCCAGCAGTTACTACCCGGGAGTACCGAGAACTGAAGCTTTCTTT. This codes for CASSYYPGVPRTEAFF.

The rearrangement links TRBV3-1 (or the pseudogene TRBV3-2) to TRBJ2-1; 11 bases are shared with TRBD2. The V gene's germline CDR1 is LGHDT and CDR2 YNNKEL (reference sequence). After removal of 4 bases from V and 10 bases from J, the junction contained 12 bases not matched to a gene. This CDR3 has 16 residues. The CDR3, as DNA: TGTGCCAGCAGCCTTTTACTAGCGGGAGCCCGCGGAGAGCAGTTCTTC. It translates to CASSLLLAGARGEQFF.

The chain employs TRBV19 and TRBJ2-2, with D tentatively TRBD2 (5 bases). Germline-derived CDR1 and CDR2 are LNHDA and SQIVND (reference sequence). V was clipped by 7 bases and J by 7 bases, with 19 bases between them. This CDR3 contains 15 residues. The CDR3 loop reads CASTKGPGFDGELFF. In DNA, the CDR3 is TGTGCCAGTACCAAAGGGCCGGGATTTGACGGGGAGCTGTTTTTT. The full variable domain, rest sourced from reference TRBV19 and TRBJ2-2, is DGGITQSPKYLFRKEGQNVTLSCEQNLNHDAMYWYRQDPGQGLRLIYYSQIVNDFQKGDIAEGYSVSREKKESFPLTVTSAQKNPTAFYLCASTKGPGFDGELFFGEGSRLTVL.

The CDR3 DNA sequence: TGTGCCAGTAGTAGCCGAAGACAGGTAGCTCTCACGCAAGCTTTCTTT. Translating it yields CASSSRRQVALTQAFF. V usage is TRBV19 and J usage is TRBJ1-1; the D gene is possibly TRBD1 (6 bases). This CDR3 is built from 16 residues. V shed 4 bases and J shed 9 bases, with 24 bases lying between them. Per the germline V gene, CDR1 is LNHDA and CDR2 is SQIVND (reference sequence).

The chain couples TRBV3-1 (or the pseudogene TRBV3-2) to TRBJ1-4; 9 nucleotides match TRBD1. The J segment lost 8 bases and the V segment lost 4 bases, leaving 14 bases of the junction unmatched. This CDR3 is built from 17 residues. Germline CDR1 LGHDT, CDR2 YNNKEL (reference sequence). In nucleotides, the CDR3 is TGTGCCAGCAGCCCGGACAGGGGCCGGGGGCTTACGGAAAAACTGTTTTTT. This gives the protein CASSPDRGRGLTEKLFF.

Only one count was recorded for this clone. The CDR3: CASSPDPTGNTEAFF. CDR3 coding DNA: TGTGCCAGCAGCCCAGACCCGACAGGGAACACTGAAGCTTTCTTT. The genes are TRBV9 and TRBJ1-1; possibly TRBD1 for D (6 bases). Germline assignment: CDR1 SGDLS and CDR2 YYNGEE. V dropped 4 bases and J dropped 1 base, with 14 bases sitting between them. This CDR3 comprises 15 residues. The whole variable domain, remainder taken from reference TRBV9 and TRBJ1-1, is DSGVTQTPKHLITATGQRVTLRCSPRSGDLSVYWYQQSLDQGLQFLIQYYNGEERAKGNILERFSAQQFPDLHSELNLSSLELGDSALYFCASSPDPTGNTEAFFGQGTRLTVV.

The J gene is TRBJ2-1, the V gene TRBV27, with a tentative D call TRBD1 (6 bases). The CDR3 runs 15 residues. Deletions cut 6 bases from V and 2 bases from J, with 14 bases between. Germline loops: CDR1 MNHEY, CDR2 SMNVEV (reference sequence). The CDR3 loop is CASRIQGATYNEQFF. CDR3 sequence (DNA): TGTGCCAGCAGGATACAGGGCGCTACCTACAATGAGCAGTTCTTC.

The chain joins TRBV6-6 to TRBJ2-1; D may be TRBD1 (6 bases). V was cut by 6 bases and J by 3 bases, with 12 bases left in between. In germline, CDR1 is MNHNY, CDR2 SVGAGI (reference sequence). The CDR3 covers 14 residues. The CDR3 nucleotides read TGTGCCAGCAGCCGACAGGTGGACTACAATGAGCAGTTCTTC. This encodes CASSRQVDYNEQFF.

The rearrangement links TRBV3-1 (or the pseudogene TRBV3-2) to TRBJ2-7; 10 positions agree with TRBD2. The germline gives CDR1 LGHDT, CDR2 YNNKEL (reference sequence). This CDR3 comprises 12 residues. The trim removed 3 bases at V and 10 bases at J, leaving 3 bases unmatched. CDR3 protein: CASSQGLANQYF. The CDR3 nucleotides read TGTGCCAGCAGCCAGGGACTAGCGAATCAGTACTTC.

The chain links TRBV7-9 to TRBJ1-3; D might be TRBD1 (6 bases). The length of the CDR3 is 15 residues. Trimming stripped 3 bases from V and 0 bases from J, with 9 bases between. CDR1 SEHNR and CDR2 FQNEAQ come from the germline V gene (reference sequence). As DNA, the CDR3 is TGTGCCAGCAGCTTGTGGGGACACTCTGGAAACACCATATATTTT. Translated, it gives CASSLWGHSGNTIYF.